This passage covers 29 T cell receptor beta chains from one sample sequenced in a study of blood T cell repertoires in COVID-19. Data came from immunoSEQ multiplex PCR; TCRdb stores just in-frame clones and leaves some out. The sample contains just over 300,000 clones, under 90% of which appear only once. The sequencing sample was made of peripheral blood. Every receptor here comes from a woman in her 30s with COVID-19, enrolled during active disease.

This clone showed up just a few times. The chain is built from TRBV9 and TRBJ1-5; D gene ambiguous. This CDR3 region has 14 residues. Germline loops: CDR1 SGDLS, CDR2 YYNGEE. V lost 10 bases to trimming and J lost 7 bases, with 21 bases between them. The CDR3 DNA reads as TGTGCCTCCAGCCGAGGCGGGATAACGCAGCCCCAGCATTTT. It encodes CASSRGGITQPQHF.

The chain recombines TRBV5-8 with TRBJ2-5; D is ambiguous. The ends were cut back, 1 base at V and 1 base at J, with 8 bases in the middle. The germline V gene encodes CDR1 SGHTS and CDR2 YDEGEE. CDR3 length equals 14 residues. The CDR3 nucleotides read TGTGCCAGCAGCTTGTGGGTAGCCCAAGAGACCCAGTACTTC. It yields the protein CASSLWVAQETQYF.

This clone was picked up a small number of times. This chain links TRBV28 with TRBJ2-3; D possibly corresponds to TRBD1 (8 bases). The CDR3 totals 16 residues. Deletions cut 3 bases from V and 2 bases from J, with 15 bases between. The V gene's germline CDR1 is MDHEN and CDR2 SYDVKM. The CDR3 DNA follows: TGTGCCAGCAGTTTTACAGGGGGGGAGAACACAGATACGCAGTATTTT. Translated, it gives CASSFTGGENTDTQYF.

V and J are TRBV6-5 and TRBJ2-1; 7 nucleotides match TRBD1. The CDR3 is 15 residues long. Germline CDR1 and CDR2: MNHEY and SVGAGI. With V trimmed by 6 bases and J by 7 bases, 12 bases remained unmatched. CDR3: CASSTRGGASNEQFF. The CDR3 DNA follows: TGTGCCAGCAGCACCCGAGGGGGCGCGAGTAATGAGCAGTTCTTC.

V is TRBV7-9 and J is TRBJ1-4; a weak D match, TRBD1 (5 bases). This CDR3 has 19 amino acids. Trimming shortened V by 1 base and J by 5 bases, and 23 bases separated the two germline ends. Per germline, CDR1 SEHNR and CDR2 FQNEAQ (reference sequence). The CDR3 region has the DNA TGTGCCAGCAGCTTAGGCGACGGATCGACGGACACTCTCAATGAAAAACTGTTTTTT. Protein product: CASSLGDGSTDTLNEKLFF.

The genes are TRBV6-5 and TRBJ2-3; TRBD2 aligns across 7 bases. CDR3 size: 13 residues. Germline values: CDR1 MNHEY, CDR2 SVGAGI. With 11 bases clipped from V and 0 bases from J, the junction kept 5 bases outside the gene matches. The CDR3 DNA sequence: TGTGCCGCCCGGGGGGTCAGCACAGATACGCAGTATTTT. Protein: CAARGVSTDTQYF.

The chain is built from TRBV18 and TRBJ2-3; 10 nucleotides line up with TRBD2. Germline V lookup: CDR1 KGHSH, CDR2 LQKENI. The CDR3 extends over 16 amino acids. Trimming removed 4 bases from V and 0 bases from J; junction bases left unmatched: 4. For the CDR3, the DNA is TGTGCCAGCTCACAGGCTAGCGGGGGAAGCACAGATACGCAGTATTTT. Translated, it gives CASSQASGGSTDTQYF. Full variable domain (remainder filled in from reference TRBV18 and TRBJ2-3): NAGVMQNPRHLVRRRGQEARLRCSPMKGHSHVYWYRQLPEEGLKFMVYLQKENIIDESGMPKERFSAEFPKEGPSILRIQQVVRGDSAAYFCASSQASGGSTDTQYFGPGTRLTVL.

The V call is TRBV19, the J call TRBJ2-3, with 11 bases identical to TRBD1. CDR1 and CDR2 from the germline V gene are LNHDA and SQIVND (reference sequence). The CDR3 has 16 amino acids. After removal of 4 bases from V and 2 bases from J, the junction contained 5 bases not matched to a gene. The CDR3 protein is CASSRDRGASTDTQYF. The CDR3 nucleotides read TGTGCCAGTAGTAGGGACAGGGGGGCTTCCACAGATACGCAGTATTTT.

The chain uses TRBV2 and TRBJ2-1; 7 bases are a match to TRBD2. Per the germline V gene, CDR1 is SNHLY and CDR2 is FYNNEI. V was clipped by 3 bases and J by 4 bases; unmatched bases: 6. This CDR3 is built from 15 residues. The CDR3 bases are TGTGCCAGCAGTGATTTCCTAGCGGAATACAATGAGCAGTTCTTC. Translation: CASSDFLAEYNEQFF. The full variable domain, with the rest looked up from reference TRBV2 and TRBJ2-1, is EPEVTQTPSHQVTQMGQEVILRCVPISNHLYFYWYRQILGQKVEFLVSFYNNEISEKSEIFDDQFSVERPDGSNFTLKIRSTKLEDSAMYFCASSDFLAEYNEQFFGPGTRLTVL.

This clone was counted many times. This sequence joins TRBV27 and TRBJ2-7; 7 bases are shared with TRBD1. V lost 6 bases to trimming and J lost 2 bases; unmatched junction nucleotides: 7. Germline CDR1 reads MNHEY; CDR2 reads SMNVEV (reference sequence). The CDR3 sequence is 14 residues long. The CDR3 DNA reads TGTGCCAGCAGCCAAAGACAGGGCCCCTACGAGCAGTACGTC. It yields the protein CASSQRQGPYEQYV.

The chain is built from TRBV28 and TRBJ1-2, with no clear D. The germline CDR1 and CDR2 sequences are MDHEN and SYDVKM. The V and J ends lost 5 bases and 1 base respectively, with 5 bases between them. CDR3 length: 12 residues. The CDR3 is CASSPNNYGYTF. CDR3 sequence (DNA): TGTGCCAGCAGTCCTAATAACTATGGCTACACCTTC.

The chain combines TRBV9 with TRBJ1-5; no definite D call. V dropped 4 bases and J dropped 3 bases, with 11 bases sitting between them. The CDR3 length is 14 residues. Germline V gene lookup returns CDR1 SGDLS and CDR2 YYNGEE. The CDR3 nucleotides are TGTGCCAGCAGCTCAGGAGGGCACAATCAGCCCCAGCATTTT. Protein product: CASSSGGHNQPQHF.

The count of this clone is one. J is TRBJ2-7 and V is TRBV6-6; maybe TRBD1 (5 bases). This CDR3 contains 12 residues. Trimming pared 2 bases from V and 5 bases from J, leaving 7 bases between. Germline CDR1 MNHNY, CDR2 SVGAGI (reference sequence). Here the CDR3 DNA reads TGTGCCAGCAGTTACCCAGGGAACGAGCAGTACTTC. Translated: CASSYPGNEQYF.

V usage is TRBV4-3 and J usage is TRBJ1-2, with unresolved D. Looked up from germline, CDR1 is LGHNA and CDR2 is YSLEER. This CDR3 is 16 amino acids long. With 0 bases removed from V and 0 bases from J, the gap between germline ends came to 11 bases. Written as DNA, the CDR3 is TGCGCCAGCAGCCAAGAACCCCTAGAAGCTAACTATGGCTACACCTTC. Translated: CASSQEPLEANYGYTF.

This clone has only a few counts. The V gene is TRBV7-9, the J gene TRBJ1-3; D is perhaps TRBD1 (6 bases). The CDR3 is 15 residues long. Germline V gene data show CDR1 as SEHNR and CDR2 as FQNEAQ (reference sequence). Between the trimmed V and J ends, which lost 1 base and 2 bases, there was a span of 9 bases. CDR3 region: CASSLDRVAGNTIYF. The CDR3 DNA reads TGTGCCAGCAGCTTAGACAGGGTAGCTGGAAACACCATATATTTT.

The chain recombines TRBV3-1 (or the pseudogene TRBV3-2) with TRBJ2-2; the D is unclear. The CDR3 spans 14 residues. Germline CDR1 and CDR2: LGHDT and YNNKEL (reference sequence). V shed 4 bases and J shed 1 base, with 7 bases lying between them. The CDR3 spells CASSPSLNTGELFF. The CDR3, as DNA: TGTGCCAGCAGCCCCTCCCTGAACACCGGGGAGCTGTTTTTT.

This clone has only a few counts. V usage is TRBV19 and J usage is TRBJ1-5; 10 positions agree with TRBD1. Germline trimming cut 5 bases from V and 5 bases from J; bases unmatched to any gene: 15. Germline V gives CDR1 LNHDA, CDR2 SQIVND (reference sequence). The CDR3 is 18 amino acids. CDR3 bases: TGTGCCAGTAGTTCCCTCGACAGGGGGCTGGGGGGAGATCAGCCCCAGCATTTT. This gives the protein CASSSLDRGLGGDQPQHF.

The chain joins TRBV21-1 to TRBJ2-7; the table's D call TRBD1 went unverified against the DNA. TRBV21-1 corresponds to a pseudogene. The CDR3 runs 16 residues. The CDR3 here is CASSTQGASRRYEQYF. CDR3 DNA sequence: TGTGCCAGCAGCACACAGGGGGCCTCCCGACGTTACGAGCAGTACTTC.

This clone was observed a single time. The chain combines TRBV28 with TRBJ1-2; 7 nucleotides agree with TRBD1. V was pared by 6 bases and J by 8 bases, with 15 bases of the junction left unmatched. This CDR3 has 15 amino acids. The germline gives CDR1 MDHEN, CDR2 SYDVKM. The CDR3 sequence: CASSPGTANTRGYTF. CDR3 nucleotides: TGTGCCAGCAGCCCTGGGACAGCCAACACACGGGGCTACACCTTC.

This chain uses TRBV4-1 with TRBJ1-2; D call uncertain. Trimming took 6 bases from V and 1 from J, leaving 24 bases between them. The CDR3 extends over 18 amino acids. Germline V gene lookup returns CDR1 MGHRA and CDR2 YSYEKL. The CDR3 region has the DNA TGCGCCAGCAGGCTAACCTCAGCGGCCCCGTTGAGTAACTATGGCTACACCTTC. It encodes CASRLTSAAPLSNYGYTF.

The chain links TRBV27 to TRBJ2-1, with 9 positions matching TRBD2. CDR1 and CDR2 from the germline V gene are MNHEY and SMNVEV (reference sequence). V lost 5 bases, J lost 8 bases, and 7 bases stayed unmatched. The CDR3 loop spans 14 amino acids. The CDR3 nucleotides are TGTGCCAGCAGTCCGGGACTAGCAAAAGATGAGCAGTTCTTC. Translation gives CASSPGLAKDEQFF.

The chain has TRBV9 and TRBJ2-5; tentative D call: TRBD1 (6 bases). This CDR3 comprises 15 residues. Trimming left V 0 bases short and J 5 bases short, with 14 bases between. Germline V gene data show CDR1 as SGDLS and CDR2 as YYNGEE. The CDR3 reads CASSVEQGSMETQYF. The CDR3 DNA follows: TGTGCCAGCAGCGTAGAACAGGGAAGTATGGAGACCCAGTACTTC.

The chain recombines TRBV11-3 with TRBJ2-2, with 10 bases aligning to TRBD1. Germline-derived CDR1 and CDR2 are SGHNT and YENEEA. This CDR3 is 15 amino acids long. The V gene end was trimmed by 4 bases and the J gene end by 5 bases; junction bases not matched to a gene: 4. CDR3 sequence reads: CASSSTGGRTGELFF. CDR3 coding DNA: TGTGCCAGCAGCTCGACAGGGGGCAGGACCGGGGAGCTGTTTTTT.

This clone was observed a few times. V usage is TRBV3-1 (or the pseudogene TRBV3-2) and J usage is TRBJ1-1, with TRBD1 identical over 7 bases. Per germline, CDR1 LGHDT and CDR2 YNNKEL (reference sequence). V lost 5 bases and J lost 5; bases outside the gene matches: 8. The CDR3 covers 14 residues. The CDR3 DNA is TGTGCCAGCAGCTTAAAGACAGGGAGGACTGAAGCTTTCTTT. It specifies CASSLKTGRTEAFF.

CDR3 sequence reads: CASSPRDREGKLFF. The CDR3 DNA is TGTGCCAGCAGTCCCCGGGACAGGGAGGGAAAACTGTTTTTT. V and J are TRBV27 and TRBJ1-4; 9 positions match TRBD1. Germline lookup yields CDR1 MNHEY and CDR2 SMNVEV (reference sequence). V shed 5 bases, J shed 10 bases, and the junction held 8 bases outside the gene matches. CDR3 length: 14 amino acids.

The V gene is TRBV7-2, the J gene TRBJ1-5; 10 nucleotides agree with TRBD1. The germline gives CDR1 SGHTA, CDR2 FQGNSA. This CDR3 is built from 18 residues. The trim removed 5 bases at V and 1 base at J, leaving 11 bases unmatched. Here the CDR3 DNA reads TGTGCCAGCAGCCCTTGGGACAGGGGAGGTGGGAGCAATCAGCCCCAGCATTTT. As protein: CASSPWDRGGGSNQPQHF.

This chain connects TRBV19 to TRBJ2-1; 9 bases line up with TRBD1. The CDR3 loop spans 15 amino acids. The V and J ends lost 10 bases and 8 bases, in that order; junction bases with no gene match: 15. The germline gives CDR1 LNHDA, CDR2 SQIVND (reference sequence). CDR3 sequence reads: CATSPWTGASHEQFF. The CDR3 DNA reads TGTGCCACCTCCCCCTGGACAGGGGCATCCCATGAGCAGTTCTTC.

This rearrangement joins TRBV7-2 to TRBJ2-7; possibly TRBD2 for D (6 bases). V shed 1 base and J shed 7 bases, with 11 bases lying between them. CDR3 length: 13 residues. The germline CDR1 and CDR2 sequences are SGHTA and FQGNSA. CDR3 bases: TGTGCCAGCAGCTTAGTGGGGACTTGGGAGCAGTACGTC. Protein: CASSLVGTWEQYV.

The chain employs TRBV5-1 and TRBJ2-2; possible D gene TRBD2, 6 bases. Trimming took 1 base from V and 4 from J, leaving 14 bases between them. CDR1 SGHRS and CDR2 YFSETQ come from the germline V gene. The CDR3 has 16 amino acids. The CDR3 spells CASSLLAGLSTGELFF. The CDR3 region has the DNA TGCGCCAGCAGCTTGCTCGCGGGGTTAAGCACCGGGGAGCTGTTTTTT.